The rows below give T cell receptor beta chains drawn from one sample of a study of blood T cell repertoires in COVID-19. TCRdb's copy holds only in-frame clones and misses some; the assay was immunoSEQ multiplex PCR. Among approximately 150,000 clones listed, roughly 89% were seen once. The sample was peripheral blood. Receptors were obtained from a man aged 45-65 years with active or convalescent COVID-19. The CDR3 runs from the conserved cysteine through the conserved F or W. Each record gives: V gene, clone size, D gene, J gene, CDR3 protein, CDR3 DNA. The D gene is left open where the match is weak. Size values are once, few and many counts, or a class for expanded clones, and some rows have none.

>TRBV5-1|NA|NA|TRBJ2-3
CASSLEVEGTTQYF
TGCGCCAGCAGCTTGGAGGTGGAGGGAACTACGCAGTATTTT
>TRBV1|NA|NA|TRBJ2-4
CTSSPPKGSRLRGLAKNIQYF
TGCACCAGCAGCCCCCCGAAGGGTTCTAGGCTAAGGGGACTAGCCAAAAACATTCAGTACTTC
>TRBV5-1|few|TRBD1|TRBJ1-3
CASRPGQGLSGNTIYF
TGCGCCAGCAGACCTGGACAGGGACTCTCTGGAAACACCATATATTTT
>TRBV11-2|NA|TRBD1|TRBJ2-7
CASSSRTGTAFEQYF
TGTGCCAGCAGCTCCCGAACCGGGACAGCGTTCGAGCAGTACTTC
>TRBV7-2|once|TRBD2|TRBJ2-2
CASSLQTSGVLLLTGELFF
TGTGCCAGCAGCTTACAAACTAGCGGGGTTTTACTCTTGACCGGGGAGCTGTTTTTT
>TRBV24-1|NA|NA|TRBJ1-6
CATSDGEGDNSPLHF
TGTGCCACCAGTGATGGGGAGGGCGATAATTCACCCCTCCACTTT
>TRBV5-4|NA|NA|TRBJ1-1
CASSLEQMNTEAFF
TGTGCCAGCAGCTTGGAACAGATGAACACTGAAGCTTTCTTT
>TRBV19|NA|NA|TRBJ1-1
CASSASGVQMNTEAFF
TGTGCCAGTAGTGCGTCCGGGGTACAAATGAACACTGAAGCTTTCTTT
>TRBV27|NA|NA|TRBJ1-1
CASSLRGSRIGTEAFF
TGTGCCAGCAGTTTAAGGGGAAGCAGAATCGGCACTGAAGCTTTCTTT
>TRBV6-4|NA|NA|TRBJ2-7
CASSDRTGREYEQYF
TGTGCCAGCAGTGACAGAACAGGGAGGGAATACGAGCAGTACTTC
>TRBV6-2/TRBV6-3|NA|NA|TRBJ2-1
CASSYLSVYNEQFF
TGTGCCAGCAGTTATCTCTCGGTCTACAATGAGCAGTTCTTC
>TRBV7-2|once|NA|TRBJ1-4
CASSLVSQKLFF
TGTGCCAGCAGCTTAGTGTCACAGAAACTGTTTTTT
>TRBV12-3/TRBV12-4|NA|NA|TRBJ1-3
CASTPSGNTIYF
TGTGCCAGCACCCCCTCCGGAAACACCATATATTTT
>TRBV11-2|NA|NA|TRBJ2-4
CASSLVLWGRNIQYF
TGTGCCAGCAGCTTAGTTTTATGGGGCAGGAACATTCAGTACTTC
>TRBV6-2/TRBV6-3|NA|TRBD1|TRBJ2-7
CASSYSDREPYEQYF
TGTGCCAGCAGTTACTCGGACAGGGAGCCCTACGAGCAGTACTTC
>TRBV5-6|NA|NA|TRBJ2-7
CASSLVGYGAEQYF
TGTGCCAGCAGCTTGGTCGGTTATGGGGCGGAGCAGTACTTC
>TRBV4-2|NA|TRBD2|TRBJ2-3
CASSQGSSGGRDTQYF
TGTGCCAGCAGCCAAGGGAGTAGCGGGGGGCGGGATACGCAGTATTTT
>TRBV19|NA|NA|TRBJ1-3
CASSIVGGGNTIYF
TGTGCCAGTAGTATCGTGGGAGGTGGAAACACCATATATTTT
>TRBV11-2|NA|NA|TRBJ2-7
CASSLDYGVFYEQYF
TGTGCCAGCAGCTTGGACTACGGGGTATTCTACGAGCAGTACTTC
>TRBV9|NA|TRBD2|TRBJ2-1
CASSPQTSGRAYNEQFF
TGTGCCAGCAGCCCCCAGACTAGCGGGAGGGCCTACAATGAGCAGTTCTTC
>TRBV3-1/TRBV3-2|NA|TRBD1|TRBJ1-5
CASSQGPGGNQPQHF
TGTGCCAGCAGTCAAGGGCCAGGGGGGAATCAGCCCCAGCATTTT
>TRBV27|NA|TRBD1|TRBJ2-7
CASSLFRGSYEQYF
TGTGCCAGCAGTTTATTCAGGGGGTCCTACGAGCAGTACTTC
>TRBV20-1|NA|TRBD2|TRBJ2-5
CSASRASGGLKETQYF
TGCAGTGCTAGTCGGGCTAGCGGGGGGTTAAAAGAGACCCAGTACTTC
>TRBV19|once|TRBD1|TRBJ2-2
CASSEFGTDRAGELFF
TGTGCCAGTAGTGAGTTTGGGACCGACAGGGCCGGGGAGCTGTTTTTT
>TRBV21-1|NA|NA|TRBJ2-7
CASSKARRQGNLYEQYF
TGTGCCAGCAGCAAAGCGAGAAGACAGGGGAACCTATACGAGCAGTACTTC
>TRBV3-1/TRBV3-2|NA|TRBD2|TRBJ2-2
CASSTRLAGAMNTGELFF
TGTGCCAGCAGCACCCGACTAGCGGGGGCGATGAACACCGGGGAGCTGTTTTTT
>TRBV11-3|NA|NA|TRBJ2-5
CASSGGGIGETQYF
TGTGCCAGCAGCGGGGGGGGCATCGGAGAGACCCAGTACTTC
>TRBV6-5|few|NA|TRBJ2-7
CASRAQDSYEQYF
TGTGCCAGCAGGGCTCAAGACTCATACGAGCAGTACTTC